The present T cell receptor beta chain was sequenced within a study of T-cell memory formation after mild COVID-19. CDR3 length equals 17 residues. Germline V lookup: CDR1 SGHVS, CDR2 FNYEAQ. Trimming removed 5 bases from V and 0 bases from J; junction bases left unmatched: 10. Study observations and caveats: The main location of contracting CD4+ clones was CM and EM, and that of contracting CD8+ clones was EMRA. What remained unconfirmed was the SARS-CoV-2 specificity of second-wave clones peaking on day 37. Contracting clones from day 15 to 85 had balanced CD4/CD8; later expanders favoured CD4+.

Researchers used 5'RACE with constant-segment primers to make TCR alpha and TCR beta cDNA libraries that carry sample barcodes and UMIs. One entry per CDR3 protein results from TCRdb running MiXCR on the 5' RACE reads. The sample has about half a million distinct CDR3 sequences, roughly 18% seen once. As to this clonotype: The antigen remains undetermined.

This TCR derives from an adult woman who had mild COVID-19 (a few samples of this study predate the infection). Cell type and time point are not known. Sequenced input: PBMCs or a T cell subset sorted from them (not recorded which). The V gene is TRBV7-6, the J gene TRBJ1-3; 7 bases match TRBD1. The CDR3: CASSPRDSPASGNTIYF. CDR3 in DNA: TGTGCCAGCAGCCCCCGGGACAGCCCAGCCTCTGGAAACACCATATATTTT.